The entry that follows covers one T cell receptor beta chain sequence. Its cognate antigen is unknown. The data belong to a study of OX40 agonist ivuxolimab in advanced cancers. Overall study results and limits: Clonal expansion in partial responders at 0.1-3.0 mg/kg ranked among the lowest.

V was clipped by 1 base and J by 6 bases, with 17 bases between them. The germline V gene encodes CDR1 LNHNV and CDR2 YYDKDF (reference sequence). This CDR3 contains 16 residues. Measured with immunoSEQ multiplex PCR; TCRdb has only the in-frame clones, and not every one. Among about 62,000 clones listed, approximately 85% were seen once. This clonotype was sampled from an adult with an advanced solid tumor such as melanoma, head and neck, liver or kidney cancer. Sequencing was performed on CD4+ or CD8+ T cells sorted from blood, taken in a trial of the OX40 agonist ivuxolimab. The chain combines TRBV15 with TRBJ2-3; a weak D match, TRBD1 (5 bases). The CDR3 protein is CATSRGGALMNDTQYF. The CDR3 coding sequence is TGTGCCACCAGCAGAGGTGGGGCCCTAATGAACGATACGCAGTATTTT.